Presented here are 29 T cell receptor beta chains from one specimen sequenced in a study of OX40 agonist ivuxolimab in advanced cancers. Assay used: immunoSEQ multiplex PCR; TCRdb lists only in-frame clones, some missing. This sample has approximately 52,000 clones, with roughly 94% found just once. The sample here was CD4+ or CD8+ T cells sorted from blood, taken in a trial of the OX40 agonist ivuxolimab. All receptors come from an adult with an advanced solid tumor such as melanoma, head and neck, liver or kidney cancer.

V usage is TRBV4-2 and J usage is TRBJ2-7, with a tentative D call TRBD1 (6 bases). The CDR3 is 17 amino acids. V gave up 0 bases and J gave up 6 bases, with 21 bases separating them. Germline assignment: CDR1 LGHNA and CDR2 YNFKEQ. Here the CDR3 reads CASSQDGSAGVWPEQYF. The DNA of the CDR3 is TGTGCCAGCAGCCAAGACGGGTCGGCAGGGGTTTGGCCCGAGCAGTACTTC.

The chain employs TRBV9 and TRBJ2-1; 8 bases line up with TRBD1. Germline trimming cut 2 bases from V and 4 bases from J; bases unmatched to any gene: 5. CDR1 and CDR2 (germline): SGDLS, YYNGEE. The CDR3 is made up of 15 amino acids. The CDR3 is CASSVSGQEYNEQFF. Here the CDR3 DNA reads TGTGCCAGCAGCGTGTCGGGACAGGAGTACAATGAGCAGTTCTTC.

This clone was detected a few times. The chain couples TRBV4-1 to TRBJ1-5, with D maybe TRBD1 (5 bases). The germline CDR1 and CDR2 sequences are MGHRA and YSYEKL. This CDR3 spans 16 amino acids. V lost 3 bases and J 2 bases, leaving 14 bases between the germline ends. CDR3 in DNA: TGCGCCAGCAGCCAGATAGCGGGGACCGGCAATCAGCCCCAGCATTTT. This codes for CASSQIAGTGNQPQHF.

The chain is built from TRBV19 and TRBJ2-7, with D unresolved. From germline, CDR1 is LNHDA and CDR2 SQIVND (reference sequence). The CDR3 runs 13 residues. V was cut by 4 bases and J by 1 base, with 8 bases left in between. This CDR3 reads CASSTGSSYEQYF. The CDR3 coding sequence is TGTGCCAGTAGTACGGGCAGTTCCTACGAGCAGTACTTC.

The chain joins TRBV11-1 to TRBJ2-3; D not resolved. The CDR3 has 14 residues. Trimming stripped 1 base from V and 5 bases from J, with 10 bases between. Germline V gives CDR1 SGHAT, CDR2 FQDESV (reference sequence). The DNA for the CDR3 is TGTGCCAGCAGCTTAGGTTCAGAAGGAGATACGCAGTATTTT. As protein: CASSLGSEGDTQYF.

This chain joins TRBV4-1 and TRBJ1-1; no clear D. Looked up from germline, CDR1 is MGHRA and CDR2 is YSYEKL. The CDR3 is made up of 11 amino acids. Trimming cost V 4 bases and J 2 bases, with 2 bases left between them. Here the CDR3 reads CASSLNTEAFF. In DNA, the CDR3 is TGCGCCAGCAGCCTCAACACTGAAGCTTTCTTT.

This chain uses TRBV9 with TRBJ1-1; tentatively, D is TRBD1 (6 bases). Per germline, CDR1 SGDLS and CDR2 YYNGEE. The CDR3 length is 14 residues. The V end lost 4 bases, the J end lost 1 base, and 11 bases lay between the germline ends. The CDR3 region is CASSPDSPNTEAFF. The CDR3, as DNA: TGTGCCAGCAGCCCGGACAGCCCGAACACTGAAGCTTTCTTT.

This chain connects TRBV11-2 to TRBJ2-1, with D possibly TRBD1 on 6 matching bases. Germline V gene data show CDR1 as SGHAT and CDR2 as FQNNGV. There are 13 residues in the CDR3. Trimming pared 4 bases from V and 6 bases from J, leaving 10 bases between. The CDR3 DNA reads TGTGCCAGCAGCTCCCACAGGGCCAATGAGCAGTTCTTC. Translation gives CASSSHRANEQFF.

The chain is built from TRBV27 and TRBJ2-1, with 10 bases identical to TRBD2. V lost 5 bases and J lost 7; bases outside the gene matches: 11. Per germline, CDR1 MNHEY and CDR2 SMNVEV (reference sequence). The CDR3 covers 16 residues. CDR3 coding DNA: TGTGCCAGCAGTATATTAGCGGGGGGCTTGGGGAATGAGCAGTTCTTC. As protein: CASSILAGGLGNEQFF.

This clone was observed a single time. The V and J genes are TRBV27 and TRBJ1-2; a possible D gene is TRBD1 (6 bases). The CDR3 extends over 17 amino acids. Between the trimmed V and J ends, which lost 4 bases and 3 bases, there was a span of 21 bases. CDR1 and CDR2 from the germline V gene are MNHEY and SMNVEV (reference sequence). CDR3 coding DNA: TGTGCCAGCAGTTCAATAGGACAGTTGGGAAACGACTATGGCTACACCTTC. This sequence encodes CASSSIGQLGNDYGYTF.

The genes are TRBV4-1 and TRBJ2-7; D is perhaps TRBD2 (6 bases). The CDR3 covers 18 residues. Germline values: CDR1 MGHRA, CDR2 YSYEKL. V shed 4 bases and J shed 3 bases, with 25 bases lying between them. CDR3 sequence (DNA): TGCGCCAGCAGCCCCCGGCGGACTGACACTGCGGGGTACTACGAGCAGTACTTC. This codes for CASSPRRTDTAGYYEQYF.

The gene calls are TRBV9 and TRBJ2-1, with D unclear. The V end was cut by 1 base, the J end by 4 bases, with 0 bases between. The CDR3 contains 11 residues. Germline V gene lookup returns CDR1 SGDLS and CDR2 YYNGEE. Here the CDR3 reads CASSVYNEQFF. CDR3 sequence (DNA): TGTGCCAGCAGCGTATACAATGAGCAGTTCTTC.

The chain recombines TRBV18 with TRBJ2-2; 8 bases align to TRBD2. The CDR3 covers 18 residues. Germline V gene sequence: CDR1 KGHSH, CDR2 LQKENI. V was pared by 0 bases and J by 6 bases, with 12 bases of the junction left unmatched. The CDR3 nucleotides are TGTGCCAGCTCACCACCCTCCGGGACTAGTCCCCCCGCCGGGGAGCTGTTTTTT. This sequence encodes CASSPPSGTSPPAGELFF. The full variable domain, its missing parts supplied by reference TRBV18 and TRBJ2-2, is NAGVMQNPRHLVRRRGQEARLRCSPMKGHSHVYWYRQLPEEGLKFMVYLQKENIIDESGMPKERFSAEFPKEGPSILRIQQVVRGDSAAYFCASSPPSGTSPPAGELFFGEGSRLTVL.

The V call is TRBV5-1, the J call TRBJ2-1, with TRBD2 matching 8 bases. Germline V gene lookup returns CDR1 SGHRS and CDR2 YFSETQ. The CDR3 sequence is 14 residues long. The junction had 7 bases not matched to a gene; V was cut back by 4 bases and J by 7 bases. Written as DNA, the CDR3 is TGCGCCAGCAGCCCAGCGGGAGTAGGTAATGAGCAGTTCTTC. Protein: CASSPAGVGNEQFF. Full variable domain (rest looked up from reference TRBV5-1 and TRBJ2-1): KAGVTQTPRYLIKTRGQQVTLSCSPISGHRSVSWYQQTPGQGLQFLFEYFSETQRNKGNFPGRFSGRQFSNSRSEMNVSTLELGDSALYLCASSPAGVGNEQFFGPGTRLTVL.

This clone was picked up one time. The chain employs TRBV9 and TRBJ2-5, with TRBD2 matching over 12 bases. This CDR3 is built from 15 residues. CDR1 SGDLS and CDR2 YYNGEE come from the germline V gene. J was trimmed by 5 bases and V by 3 bases; bases with no gene match: 5. The CDR3 reads CASSASGRAYETQYF. DNA of the CDR3: TGTGCCAGCAGCGCTAGCGGGAGGGCGTACGAGACCCAGTACTTC.

The chain recombines TRBV29-1 with TRBJ2-7, with 9 bases identical to TRBD1. With 2 bases clipped from V and 3 bases from J, the junction kept 5 bases outside the gene matches. Germline V gene lookup returns CDR1 SQVTM and CDR2 ANQGSEA. The CDR3 consists of 14 residues. CDR3: CSVEPDRGSYEQYF. CDR3 in DNA: TGCAGCGTTGAACCCGACAGGGGGAGCTACGAGCAGTACTTC.

CDR3 in DNA: TGTGCCAGCAGCTTATGGGGCACTGAAGCTTTCTTT. Residues: CASSLWGTEAFF. The V gene is TRBV7-9, the J gene TRBJ1-1; the D is unclear. Germline V gives CDR1 SEHNR, CDR2 FQNEAQ (reference sequence). The CDR3 spans 12 residues. The V gene lost 2 bases and the J gene lost 4 bases, with 5 bases spanning the gap.

V and J are TRBV23-1 and TRBJ2-7; 7 bases align to TRBD1. TRBV23-1 is an ORF, with its function uncertain. After removal of 7 bases from V and 0 bases from J, the junction contained 9 bases not matched to a gene. This CDR3 is built from 15 residues. CDR3 in DNA: TGCGCCAGCAACGCCGACAGGGTGAGCTCCTACGAGCAGTACTTC. Translated: CASNADRVSSYEQYF.

This chain links TRBV2 with TRBJ2-3; D unresolved. Trimming took off 8 bases at V and 4 bases at J, with 10 bases between the two ends. Looked up from germline, CDR1 is SNHLY and CDR2 is FYNNEI. This CDR3 region has 12 residues. DNA of the CDR3: TGTGCCAGCGTCGATGGGGCAGATACGCAGTATTTT. This codes for CASVDGADTQYF.

The rearrangement joins TRBV5-1 to TRBJ1-4; TRBD1 is a possible D gene (5 bases). The germline V gene encodes CDR1 SGHRS and CDR2 YFSETQ. V was clipped by 0 bases and J by 8 bases, with 11 bases between them. There are 14 residues in the CDR3. DNA of the CDR3: TGCGCCAGCAGCTTGGGTCAGGGTCGCGAAAAACTGTTTTTT. Amino acid sequence: CASSLGQGREKLFF. Filled out from reference TRBV5-1 and TRBJ1-4, the complete variable domain reads KAGVTQTPRYLIKTRGQQVTLSCSPISGHRSVSWYQQTPGQGLQFLFEYFSETQRNKGNFPGRFSGRQFSNSRSEMNVSTLELGDSALYLCASSLGQGREKLFFGSGTQLSVL.

This rearrangement joins TRBV2 to TRBJ2-7; the match to TRBD1 covers 9 bases. This CDR3 has 15 residues. The germline CDR1 and CDR2 sequences are SNHLY and FYNNEI. V lost 3 bases to trimming and J lost 5 bases; unmatched junction nucleotides: 8. The CDR3 DNA sequence: TGTGCCAGCAGTGACCGGACAGGGGAGCGGCACGAGCAGTACTTC. Protein product: CASSDRTGERHEQYF. The entire variable domain, with the rest obtained from reference TRBV2 and TRBJ2-7, is as follows: EPEVTQTPSHQVTQMGQEVILRCVPISNHLYFYWYRQILGQKVEFLVSFYNNEISEKSEIFDDQFSVERPDGSNFTLKIRSTKLEDSAMYFCASSDRTGERHEQYFGPGTRLTVT.

This chain links TRBV27 with TRBJ2-1; D not certain. This CDR3 has 13 residues. CDR1 is MNHEY and CDR2 is SMNVEV in the germline V gene (reference sequence). Deletions cut 0 bases from V and 7 bases from J, with 7 bases between. The CDR3 spells CASSLSPGNEQFF. Written as DNA, the CDR3 is TGTGCCAGCAGTTTATCACCGGGTAATGAGCAGTTCTTC.

The chain joins TRBV28 to TRBJ1-5, with D uncertain. Trimming took 5 bases from V and 1 from J, leaving 6 bases between them. The germline V gene has CDR1 MDHEN and CDR2 SYDVKM. This CDR3 has 13 amino acids. The CDR3 region has the DNA TGTGCCAGCAGTCCCCGGAGCAATCAGCCCCAGCATTTT. Its protein product is CASSPRSNQPQHF.

The chain uses TRBV5-4 and TRBJ2-7; D gene unclear. The CDR3 loop spans 13 amino acids. The germline V gene has CDR1 SGHNT and CDR2 YYREEE (reference sequence). The germline V and J ends were trimmed by 4 bases and 2 bases, with 10 bases remaining between them. In DNA form, the CDR3 reads TGTGCCAGCAGCCACTCTCCCACCTACGAGCAGTACTTC. Translated, it gives CASSHSPTYEQYF.

V gene TRBV11-3 combines with J gene TRBJ2-3; no clear D. In germline, CDR1 is SGHNT, CDR2 YENEEA. Deletions cut 1 base from V and 4 bases from J, with 9 bases between. The CDR3 totals 14 residues. CDR3 nucleotide sequence: TGTGCCAGCAGCTTAGGGGTGTGGGCAGATACGCAGTATTTT. Protein sequence: CASSLGVWADTQYF.

This chain joins TRBV14 and TRBJ2-7, with 13 bases that match TRBD2. Germline loops: CDR1 SGHDN, CDR2 FVKESK. The CDR3 totals 19 residues. V lost 0 bases to trimming and J lost 2 bases; unmatched junction nucleotides: 10. The chain's CDR3 is CASSQDFRRTSGSTYEQYF. Here the CDR3 DNA reads TGTGCCAGCAGCCAAGATTTTCGTAGGACTAGCGGGAGTACCTACGAGCAGTACTTC.

The chain has TRBV19 and TRBJ2-1; 9 bases are shared with TRBD2. The CDR3 has 15 residues. Germline values: CDR1 LNHDA, CDR2 SQIVND (reference sequence). V lost 5 bases to trimming and J lost 4 bases; unmatched junction nucleotides: 6. The CDR3 bases are TGTGCCAGTAGTGAACTAGCGGGTGGATACAATGAGCAGTTCTTC. Translating it yields CASSELAGGYNEQFF.

V usage is TRBV29-1 and J usage is TRBJ1-2; D unresolved. Trimming stripped 0 bases from V and 2 bases from J, with 7 bases between. The CDR3 has 13 amino acids. CDR1 is SQVTM and CDR2 is ANQGSEA in the germline V gene. This chain's CDR3 is CSVEEGRNYGYTF. The CDR3 region has the DNA TGCAGCGTTGAAGAGGGGAGAAACTATGGCTACACCTTC.

This clone was recorded once. V is TRBV7-2 and J is TRBJ2-3; 8 positions agree with TRBD2. CDR1 and CDR2 from the germline V gene are SGHTA and FQGNSA. V shed 3 bases and J 4 bases; nucleotides not matched to a gene: 9. The CDR3 is made up of 16 amino acids. Here the CDR3 reads CASSFVQGLGSDTQYF. CDR3 DNA sequence: TGTGCCAGCAGCTTTGTCCAGGGACTAGGCTCAGATACGCAGTATTTT. Filled out from reference TRBV7-2 and TRBJ2-3, the complete variable domain reads GAGVSQSPSNKVTEKGKDVELRCDPISGHTALYWYRQSLGQGLEFLIYFQGNSAPDKSGLPSDRFSAERTGGSVSTLTIQRTQQEDSAVYLCASSFVQGLGSDTQYFGPGTRLTVL.